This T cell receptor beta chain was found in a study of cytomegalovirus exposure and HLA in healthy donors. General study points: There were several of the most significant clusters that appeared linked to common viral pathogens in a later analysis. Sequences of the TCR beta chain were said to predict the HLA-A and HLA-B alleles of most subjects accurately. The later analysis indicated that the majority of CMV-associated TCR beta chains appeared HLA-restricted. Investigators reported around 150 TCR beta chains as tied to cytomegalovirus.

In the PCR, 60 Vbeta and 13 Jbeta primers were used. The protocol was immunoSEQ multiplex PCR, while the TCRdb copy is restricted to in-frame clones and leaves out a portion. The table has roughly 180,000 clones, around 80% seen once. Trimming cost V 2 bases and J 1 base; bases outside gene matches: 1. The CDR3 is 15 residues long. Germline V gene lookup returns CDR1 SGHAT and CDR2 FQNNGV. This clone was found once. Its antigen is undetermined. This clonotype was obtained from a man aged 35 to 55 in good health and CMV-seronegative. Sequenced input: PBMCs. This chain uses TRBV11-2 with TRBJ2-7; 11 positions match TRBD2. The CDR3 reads CASSLTSGGSYEQYF. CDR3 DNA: TGTGCCAGCAGCTTAACTAGCGGGGGTTCCTACGAGCAGTACTTC.